The T cell receptor beta chain described here comes from a study of Ad26.COV2.S vaccination and SARS-CoV-2 variants. For the study at large: It was the COV1001 Ad26.COV2.S trial arm that included the donor. The vaccine Ad26.COV2.S was put into the muscle once, or twice with 56 days between. Study-level findings and limits: The placebo group had lower spike-specific TCR breadth than the vaccine recipients did. Total T cell responses were possibly underestimated by TCR breadth and depth analyses.

Here immunoSEQ multiplex PCR was the method, and the copy in TCRdb shows in-frame clones only, minus some. The table lists hundreds of thousands of clones, 89% of them singletons. Details on this clone: Its antigen is currently unknown.

Treatment noted: roughly 18 received Ad26.COV2.S at low or high dose, single or two shots; about 5 received placebo; per-sample allocation not given. Following the first vaccine or placebo injection, samples were taken on day 63. This CDR3 spans 15 amino acids. Per the germline V gene, CDR1 is MNHEY and CDR2 is SVGAGI. V was clipped by 6 bases and J by 6 bases; unmatched bases: 7. The genes are TRBV6-5 and TRBJ1-4; 10 positions match TRBD1. The TCR originated in a person aged 18-60 years who received the Ad26.COV2.S COVID-19 vaccine or a placebo. The source was peripheral blood, collected in a trial of Ad26.COV2.S vaccine versus placebo. CDR3 in DNA: TGTGCCAGCAGCAAACTCGGGACAGGGGATGAAAAACTGTTTTTT. Its protein is CASSKLGTGDEKLFF.